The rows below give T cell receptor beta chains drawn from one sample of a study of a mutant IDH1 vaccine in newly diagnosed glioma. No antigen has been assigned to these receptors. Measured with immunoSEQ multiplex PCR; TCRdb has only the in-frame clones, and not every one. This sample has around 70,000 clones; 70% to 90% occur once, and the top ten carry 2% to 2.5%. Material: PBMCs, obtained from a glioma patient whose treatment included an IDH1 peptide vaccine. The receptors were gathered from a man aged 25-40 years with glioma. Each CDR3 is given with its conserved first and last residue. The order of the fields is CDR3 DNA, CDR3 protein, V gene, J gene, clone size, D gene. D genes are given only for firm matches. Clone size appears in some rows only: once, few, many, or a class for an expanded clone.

DNA: TGTGCCAGCAGCTTAAACAGGTACACTGAAGCTTTCTTT
CDR3: CASSLNRYTEAFF
V: TRBV7-3
J: TRBJ1-1
size: .
D: .

DNA: TGTGCCAGCAGCGAACAGGGGGGGGATCAGCCCCAGCATTTT
CDR3: CASSEQGGDQPQHF
V: TRBV9
J: TRBJ1-5
size: .
D: TRBD1

DNA: TGCGCCAGCAGCCTAGCGGGACTAGCGGGAGGTGAGACCCAGTACTTC
CDR3: CASSLAGLAGGETQYF
V: TRBV4-1
J: TRBJ2-5
size: .
D: TRBD2

DNA: TGTGCCAGCAGCCCGGGACAGGGGGCCCCTGAAGCTTTCTTT
CDR3: CASSPGQGAPEAFF
V: TRBV11-1
J: TRBJ1-1
size: .
D: TRBD1

DNA: TGTGCCAGCAGTGAAGCTTTAGGGATCGGGGAGCTGTTTTTT
CDR3: CASSEALGIGELFF
V: TRBV6-1
J: TRBJ2-2
size: .
D: .

DNA: TGCGCCAGCAGTTGGACTAGCGGGGGTAGCACAGATACGCAGTATTTT
CDR3: CASSWTSGGSTDTQYF
V: TRBV10-2
J: TRBJ2-3
size: .
D: TRBD2

DNA: TGCGCCAGCAGCCAAGGAGCGGGGGGCGGGTACAATGAGCAGTTCTTC
CDR3: CASSQGAGGGYNEQFF
V: TRBV4-3
J: TRBJ2-1
size: .
D: TRBD2

DNA: TGTGCCAGCAGCGTTCCCGGGACAAATGAAGCTTTCTTT
CDR3: CASSVPGTNEAFF
V: TRBV7-2
J: TRBJ1-1
size: .
D: .

DNA: TGCGCCAGCAGAGAGCGGGCCAGGAGCTCCTACGAGCAGTACTTC
CDR3: CASRERARSSYEQYF
V: TRBV5-1
J: TRBJ2-7
size: .
D: .

DNA: TGTGCCAGTAGTATAACAGGGCTTATGAGTGGCTACACCTTC
CDR3: CASSITGLMSGYTF
V: TRBV19
J: TRBJ1-2
size: .
D: .

DNA: TGTGCCAGCACCAAAGCGATGAATACAGATACGCAGTATTTT
CDR3: CASTKAMNTDTQYF
V: TRBV9
J: TRBJ2-3
size: .
D: .

DNA: TGTGCCAGCAGTGACAGGGAAAACACTGAAGCTTTCTTT
CDR3: CASSDRENTEAFF
V: TRBV2
J: TRBJ1-1
size: .
D: .

DNA: TGCGCCAGCAGCTTGGAAGGACTAGCGGGAGCAGTTACGCAGTATTTT
CDR3: CASSLEGLAGAVTQYF
V: TRBV5-1
J: TRBJ2-3
size: .
D: TRBD2

DNA: TGTGCCAGCAGTTACTCGCGGACACCCGGGGAGCTGTTTTTT
CDR3: CASSYSRTPGELFF
V: TRBV6-6
J: TRBJ2-2
size: few
D: .

DNA: TGTGCCACCTCGAGACAGGGAGGGAATACGCAGTATTTT
CDR3: CATSRQGGNTQYF
V: TRBV7-9
J: TRBJ2-3
size: .
D: .

DNA: TGTGCCAGTAACCCCGGCGGAGATGGTGCAACTAATGAAAAACTGTTTTTT
CDR3: CASNPGGDGATNEKLFF
V: TRBV19
J: TRBJ1-4
size: .
D: .

DNA: TGTGCCAGCAGTCCACTGACAGGGGGCGGCGAGACCCAGTACTTC
CDR3: CASSPLTGGGETQYF
V: TRBV28
J: TRBJ2-5
size: .
D: TRBD1

DNA: TGTGCCAGCAGCCCGGGGGGGTACCAAGAGACCCAGTACTTC
CDR3: CASSPGGYQETQYF
V: TRBV28
J: TRBJ2-5
size: .
D: TRBD2

DNA: TGTGCCAGCAGCGTAGATGGGACAGATCGGTATGGCTACACCTTC
CDR3: CASSVDGTDRYGYTF
V: TRBV9
J: TRBJ1-2
size: .
D: TRBD1

DNA: TGTGCCAGCACCTATCGGGGACTCACAGATACGCAGTATTTT
CDR3: CASTYRGLTDTQYF
V: TRBV27
J: TRBJ2-3
size: .
D: .

DNA: TGTGCCAGCAGTTACATGGTGTTCTACGAGCAGTACTTC
CDR3: CASSYMVFYEQYF
V: TRBV6-5
J: TRBJ2-7
size: .
D: .

DNA: TGTGCCAGTAGTATTGGGGACCGCCGCAATCAGCCCCAGCATTTT
CDR3: CASSIGDRRNQPQHF
V: TRBV19
J: TRBJ1-5
size: .
D: .

DNA: TGCGCCAGCAGTCAGCTTCCAGGCTCTGGAAACACCATATATTTT
CDR3: CASSQLPGSGNTIYF
V: TRBV5-1
J: TRBJ1-3
size: .
D: .

DNA: TGTGCCAGTAGTATAGGGGGAGGGATGAACACTGAAGCTTTCTTT
CDR3: CASSIGGGMNTEAFF
V: TRBV19
J: TRBJ1-1
size: .
D: .

DNA: TGTGCCAGCAGTCATTCTAGACAGGGCCCTAAAGCCAAAAACATTCAGTACTTC
CDR3: CASSHSRQGPKAKNIQYF
V: TRBV14
J: TRBJ2-4
size: .
D: TRBD1

DNA: TGCGCCAGCAGAGAGAACACTGAAGCTTTCTTT
CDR3: CASRENTEAFF
V: TRBV10-2
J: TRBJ1-1
size: .
D: .

DNA: TGTGCCAGCAGCTTAGCACCAAATACCTACAATGAGCAGTTCTTC
CDR3: CASSLAPNTYNEQFF
V: TRBV7-6
J: TRBJ2-1
size: .
D: .

DNA: TGTGCCTGGAGTGACAGTTCGGTTGAAAAACTGTTTTTT
CDR3: CAWSDSSVEKLFF
V: TRBV30
J: TRBJ1-4
size: .
D: .

DNA: TGTGCCAGCAGGACCCCGGTCGCTAGCGGGGGGGCAAGAAAAGAGACCCAGTACTTC
CDR3: CASRTPVASGGARKETQYF
V: TRBV9
J: TRBJ2-5
size: once
D: TRBD2

DNA: TGTGCCAGCTCACCTTCGCGTGGACAGGGAGTGTTTGGTTATGGCTACACCTTC
CDR3: CASSPSRGQGVFGYGYTF
V: TRBV18
J: TRBJ1-2
size: once
D: TRBD1

DNA: TGTGCCAGCAGCCTACGTAGGGACCCAAATCCGGACTACACCTTC
CDR3: CASSLRRDPNPDYTF
V: TRBV28
J: TRBJ1-2
size: .
D: .

DNA: TGTGCCTGGAGTGTATCAAACACCGGGGAGCTGTTTTTT
CDR3: CAWSVSNTGELFF
V: TRBV30
J: TRBJ2-2
size: once
D: .

DNA: TGTGCCAGCAGTTTTCAGGGCACAGATACGCAGTATTTT
CDR3: CASSFQGTDTQYF
V: TRBV7-2
J: TRBJ2-3
size: .
D: .

DNA: TGCGCCAGCAGACCGGGGAGCTCCTACGAGCAGTACTTC
CDR3: CASRPGSSYEQYF
V: TRBV5-1
J: TRBJ2-7
size: .
D: .

DNA: TGTGCCAGCAGCGCCATGGGCAGGGGGTTAAACATTCAGTACTTC
CDR3: CASSAMGRGLNIQYF
V: TRBV11-2
J: TRBJ2-4
size: once
D: TRBD1

DNA: TGTGCCAGCAGCCAAGGCATCCTCTATGGCTACACCTTC
CDR3: CASSQGILYGYTF
V: TRBV4-2
J: TRBJ1-2
size: once
D: .

DNA: TGTGCCAGCAGCCCGGGTTTCACCGGGGAGCTGTTTTTT
CDR3: CASSPGFTGELFF
V: TRBV7-3
J: TRBJ2-2
size: few
D: .

DNA: TGTGCCAGCAGCGAAACCGGGACTAGCGGATCCTACGAGCAGTACTTC
CDR3: CASSETGTSGSYEQYF
V: TRBV9
J: TRBJ2-7
size: .
D: TRBD2

DNA: TGTGCCAGCAGTGCCCTCCAAGGGTTCGAGCAGTACTTC
CDR3: CASSALQGFEQYF
V: TRBV6-1
J: TRBJ2-7
size: .
D: .

DNA: TGCGCCAGCAGCTTGGGGGGAAGTAATGAGCAGTTCTTC
CDR3: CASSLGGSNEQFF
V: TRBV5-1
J: TRBJ2-1
size: .
D: .

DNA: TGTGCCTGGTCAACAGGGGGTGACTACGAGCAGTACTTC
CDR3: CAWSTGGDYEQYF
V: TRBV30
J: TRBJ2-7
size: .
D: TRBD1

DNA: TGTGCCTGGAGTACGACAGGGGGCGCGGCGAATGAGCAGTTCTTC
CDR3: CAWSTTGGAANEQFF
V: TRBV30
J: TRBJ2-1
size: .
D: TRBD1

DNA: TGTGCCAGCAAAACTCTCACTAGCGGAACAAATAAAGAGACCCAGTACTTC
CDR3: CASKTLTSGTNKETQYF
V: TRBV27
J: TRBJ2-5
size: .
D: TRBD2

DNA: TGTGCCAGCAGCTCCCCCAAGCGGGGGGGACGGTACAATGAGCAGTTCTTC
CDR3: CASSSPKRGGRYNEQFF
V: TRBV7-9
J: TRBJ2-1
size: .
D: TRBD2

DNA: TGTGCCAGCAGTTTATCACTGTCAGGGGGACGCAATGAGCAGTTCTTC
CDR3: CASSLSLSGGRNEQFF
V: TRBV27
J: TRBJ2-1
size: .
D: TRBD1

DNA: TGTGCCACCAGCAGAGATAATCAGGGGAGGAGAACGCAGTATTTT
CDR3: CATSRDNQGRRTQYF
V: TRBV15
J: TRBJ2-3
size: .
D: .

DNA: TGTGCCAGCAGCTTGGACAGCCTGGGGGGGACCCAGTACTTC
CDR3: CASSLDSLGGTQYF
V: TRBV7-9
J: TRBJ2-5
size: .
D: .

DNA: TGTGCCAGCAGCCCGGGGGATCGAGGCCAAGAGACCCAGTACTTC
CDR3: CASSPGDRGQETQYF
V: TRBV27
J: TRBJ2-5
size: .
D: .

DNA: TGTGCCAGCACCTTACGTCCAGGGGGGAATGCTGAAGCTTTCTTT
CDR3: CASTLRPGGNAEAFF
V: TRBV5-4
J: TRBJ1-1
size: .
D: TRBD1

DNA: TGTGCCAGCTCACCTACCCCGGACAGGGAACATGGCTACACCTTC
CDR3: CASSPTPDREHGYTF
V: TRBV18
J: TRBJ1-2
size: .
D: TRBD1

DNA: TGTGCCAGCATTAGACAGGCAGCTAACTATGGCTACACCTTC
CDR3: CASIRQAANYGYTF
V: TRBV28
J: TRBJ1-2
size: .
D: .

DNA: TGTGCCACCAGCAGAGCCCTCTCTCGCACAGGGGGCCCTGTCACGAAGACCCAGTACTTC
CDR3: CATSRALSRTGGPVTKTQYF
V: TRBV15
J: TRBJ2-5
size: .
D: TRBD1

DNA: TGTGCCAGCAGTTTATTCGGGTCGAACACTGAAGCTTTCTTT
CDR3: CASSLFGSNTEAFF
V: TRBV27
J: TRBJ1-1
size: .
D: .

DNA: TGTGCCAGCAATTTCCAGGGAGGAGATGAGCAGTTCTTC
CDR3: CASNFQGGDEQFF
V: TRBV2
J: TRBJ2-1
size: .
D: .

DNA: TGTGCTAGTGGTTTCTCAAACGGGGGCTACGGAAACACCATATATTTT
CDR3: CASGFSNGGYGNTIYF
V: TRBV12-5
J: TRBJ1-3
size: .
D: .

DNA: TGTGCCAGTAGTATCGGCCGGGGGGAAGGCTACACCTTC
CDR3: CASSIGRGEGYTF
V: TRBV19
J: TRBJ1-2
size: .
D: .

DNA: TGTGCCAGCAGCTTGGCCGGACGGGGCGATGAGCAGTTCTTC
CDR3: CASSLAGRGDEQFF
V: TRBV5-8
J: TRBJ2-1
size: few
D: .

DNA: TGTGCCAGCAGCTTAACTCTAGGGGATAATTCACCCCTCCACTTT
CDR3: CASSLTLGDNSPLHF
V: TRBV7-9
J: TRBJ1-6
size: once
D: .

DNA: TGTGCCACCACAAACTCCTGGGGACCCGAAGAGACCCAGTACTTC
CDR3: CATTNSWGPEETQYF
V: TRBV15
J: TRBJ2-5
size: once
D: .

DNA: TGTGCCAGCAGATTAGCGGGAGGGAACACCGGGGAGCTGTTTTTT
CDR3: CASRLAGGNTGELFF
V: TRBV7-3
J: TRBJ2-2
size: .
D: TRBD2